The following is a T cell receptor beta chain sequence with its context. The CDR3 contains 15 residues. The V gene's germline CDR1 is SGHAT and CDR2 FQNNGV. The ends were cut back, 3 bases at V and 2 bases at J, with 13 bases in the middle. This entry is derived from a study of T cell responses to AZD1222 COVID-19 vaccine. Method: immunoSEQ multiplex PCR; TCRdb's copy keeps in-frame clones and lacks some. This table has over 150,000 clones, about nine tenths appearing once. The starting material was peripheral blood, obtained on day 0 of AZD1222 vaccination. V is TRBV11-2 and J is TRBJ2-5; D remains ambiguous. The source is an adult in good health. The CDR3 is CASSFRAARQETQYF. In DNA form, the CDR3 reads TGTGCCAGCAGCTTCCGGGCCGCCCGTCAAGAGACCCAGTACTTC.